The next 23 T cell receptor beta chains were all read from a single sample in a study of T cells in Graves' hyperthyroidism and ophthalmopathy. From RNA transcripts, TCR beta CDR3 regions were amplified. The study used the HTBI primer set for a first-round RT-PCR of the TCR CDR3. TCRdb fed the multiplex PCR reads into MiXCR, producing one record per CDR3 protein. This table holds about 380,000 distinct CDR3 sequences, around 18% found once. The sequencing input was blood. The receptors were gathered from a man between 18 and 29 years old with Graves' ophthalmopathy.

This clonotype was seen repeatedly, ten times or more. The rearrangement links TRBV3-1 to TRBJ2-1; tentatively, D is TRBD2 (7 bases). CDR1 LGHDT and CDR2 YNNKEL come from the germline V gene (reference sequence). Trimming removed 4 bases at V and 9 bases at J, with 16 bases between. This CDR3 contains 14 residues. This CDR3 reads CASSPRPGGGEQFF. CDR3 nucleotides: TGTGCCAGCAGCCCCCGCCCGGGGGGCGGTGAGCAGTTCTTC.

The chain has TRBV2 and TRBJ2-1; 8 nucleotides align to TRBD2. V trimming: 2 bases; J trimming: 8 bases; junction bases outside the gene matches: 5. There are 14 residues in the CDR3. Germline CDR1 and CDR2: SNHLY and FYNNEI. CDR3: CASSEHSGSDEQFF. CDR3 coding DNA: TGTGCCAGCAGTGAACACAGCGGGAGCGATGAGCAGTTCTTC.

This clonotype has just a few counts. V is TRBV10-3 and J is TRBJ1-3, with 8 nucleotides matching TRBD1. The ends lost 10 bases at V and 4 bases at J; junction bases unmatched: 9. The CDR3 has 14 amino acids. The germline V gene has CDR1 ENHRY and CDR2 SYGVKD. The CDR3 sequence: CATYQGAQGNTIYF. CDR3 in DNA: TGTGCCACGTATCAGGGGGCGCAGGGAAACACCATATATTTT.

This clonotype has a handful of counts. This chain's CDR3 is CSVSGPDIQYF. DNA of the CDR3: TGCAGCGTTTCCGGTCCTGACATTCAGTACTTC. The chain joins TRBV29-1 to TRBJ2-4, with D hard to call. CDR3 size: 11 residues. The V gene lost 5 bases and the J gene lost 8 bases, with 10 bases spanning the gap. The germline CDR1 and CDR2 sequences are SQVTM and ANQGSEA.

This clonotype was recorded at least ten times. The rearrangement links TRBV7-9 to TRBJ1-2; the match to TRBD1 covers 7 bases. With V trimmed by 3 bases and J by 4 bases, 5 bases remained unmatched. Germline V gene lookup returns CDR1 SEHNR and CDR2 FQNEAQ (reference sequence). The CDR3 extends over 14 amino acids. The CDR3 DNA reads as TGTGCCAGCAGCTTCCCGGGACAGCCCTATGGCTACACCTTC. Amino acid sequence: CASSFPGQPYGYTF. The whole variable domain, remainder taken from reference TRBV7-9 and TRBJ1-2, is DTGVSQNPRHKITKRGQNVTFRCDPISEHNRLYWYRQTLGQGPEFLTYFQNEAQLEKSRLLSDRFSAERPKGSFSTLEIQRTEQGDSAMYLCASSFPGQPYGYTFGSGTRLTVV.

The J gene is TRBJ2-2, the V gene TRBV2, with 8 bases that match TRBD1. From germline, CDR1 is SNHLY and CDR2 FYNNEI. The V segment lost 5 bases and the J segment 7 bases; nucleotides outside the gene matches: 9. The CDR3 is made up of 15 amino acids. The CDR3 loop is CASSFGQGWGGELFF. CDR3 coding DNA: TGTGCCAGCAGTTTCGGACAGGGTTGGGGCGGGGAGCTGTTTTTT. Complete variable domain (other parts from reference TRBV2 and TRBJ2-2): EPEVTQTPSHQVTQMGQEVILRCVPISNHLYFYWYRQILGQKVEFLVSFYNNEISEKSEIFDDQFSVERPDGSNFTLKIRSTKLEDSAMYFCASSFGQGWGGELFFGEGSRLTVL.

This clonotype showed up just a few times. The CDR3, as DNA: TGTGCCAGCAGCCCCGGGCCTGGAGCTGAAGCTTTCTTT. It codes for CASSPGPGAEAFF. The V call is TRBV7-9, the J call TRBJ1-1; D gene unclear. The CDR3 loop spans 13 amino acids. Germline CDR1 is SEHNR and CDR2 is FQNEAQ (reference sequence). Deletions cut 5 bases from V and 6 bases from J, with 13 bases between.

The sample holds many counts of this clonotype. The CDR3 sequence is CASSLGGGLSNEQFF. The CDR3 DNA is TGTGCCAGCAGCCTTGGCGGGGGGCTTAGTAATGAGCAGTTCTTC. V is TRBV2 and J is TRBJ2-1, with 8 bases that match TRBD2. The germline V gene has CDR1 SNHLY and CDR2 FYNNEI. The V gene end was trimmed by 6 bases and the J gene end by 7 bases; junction bases not matched to a gene: 11. This CDR3 comprises 15 residues. Full variable domain (missing parts from reference TRBV2 and TRBJ2-1): EPEVTQTPSHQVTQMGQEVILRCVPISNHLYFYWYRQILGQKVEFLVSFYNNEISEKSEIFDDQFSVERPDGSNFTLKIRSTKLEDSAMYFCASSLGGGLSNEQFFGPGTRLTVL.

This clonotype appeared many times. This chain joins TRBV2 and TRBJ2-1; D is possibly TRBD2 (5 bases). This CDR3 has 16 residues. V was clipped by 1 base and J by 0 bases, with 10 bases between them. Germline CDR1 and CDR2: SNHLY and FYNNEI. The CDR3 DNA sequence: TGTGCCAGCAGTGAAGACCCCCGGGACTCCTACAATGAGCAGTTCTTC. Amino acid sequence: CASSEDPRDSYNEQFF.

As for this clonotype: One base away lies a much larger clone, so this may be a sequencing read error. V usage is TRBV6-1 and J usage is TRBJ2-7, with TRBD2 matching over 7 bases. The CDR3 is made up of 15 amino acids. Germline trimming cut 6 bases from V and 0 bases from J; bases unmatched to any gene: 8. The germline gives CDR1 MNHNS, CDR2 SASEGT. This CDR3 reads CASRLSGPSSYEQYF. For the CDR3, the DNA is TGTGCCAGCAGACTTAGCGGGCCTAGCTCCTACGAGCAGTACTTC.

This clonotype has ten or more counts. This rearrangement joins TRBV7-8 to TRBJ2-3; unclear D gene. CDR1 and CDR2 (germline): SGHVS, FQNEAQ. This CDR3 spans 13 amino acids. V lost 5 bases and J 6 bases, leaving 12 bases between the germline ends. CDR3 sequence: CASSPRRVDTQYF. Written as DNA, the CDR3 is TGTGCCAGCAGCCCCCGACGTGTGGATACGCAGTATTTT.

CDR3 protein: CASSEQGALNQPQHF. The CDR3 bases are TGTGCCAGCAGTGAACAGGGGGCCCTCAATCAGCCCCAGCATTTT. V and J are TRBV6-1 and TRBJ1-5, with 8 bases that match TRBD1. Germline trimming cut 2 bases from V and 3 bases from J; bases unmatched to any gene: 3. The germline V gene encodes CDR1 MNHNS and CDR2 SASEGT. The CDR3 is made up of 15 amino acids.

The chain couples TRBV7-2 to TRBJ1-4; a weak D match, TRBD1 (5 bases). CDR1 and CDR2 (germline): SGHTA, FQGNSA. V shed 0 bases and J shed 10 bases, with 18 bases lying between them. There are 16 residues in the CDR3. CDR3 nucleotides: TGTGCCAGCAGCTTAGCCAAAACAGGAACCAGTCGAAAACTGTTTTTT. This encodes CASSLAKTGTSRKLFF.

This clonotype has a count of ten or more. The chain combines TRBV27 with TRBJ2-7, with D perhaps TRBD1 (6 bases). CDR3 length equals 14 residues. Germline V CDR1 and CDR2: MNHEY, SMNVEV (reference sequence). Deletions cut 3 bases from V and 2 bases from J, with 11 bases between. This chain's CDR3 is CASSFNRATYEQYF. Here the CDR3 DNA reads TGTGCCAGCAGTTTTAACAGGGCGACCTACGAGCAGTACTTC.

The CDR3 DNA reads as TGTGCCAGCAGACAACCCGGGACAGGGGGCCGAAATGAAAAACTGTTTTTT. Amino acids: CASRQPGTGGRNEKLFF. The V and J genes are TRBV25-1 and TRBJ1-4, with 12 bases matching TRBD1. Germline V gene lookup returns CDR1 MGHDK and CDR2 SYGVNS. There are 17 residues in the CDR3. The ends lost 6 bases at V and 5 bases at J; junction bases unmatched: 10.

This clonotype was recorded a few times. The V gene is TRBV18, the J gene TRBJ1-3; D is ambiguous. Trimming took off 1 base at V and 0 bases at J, with 7 bases between the two ends. The CDR3 covers 15 residues. In germline, CDR1 is KGHSH, CDR2 LQKENI. CDR3 sequence reads: CASSPQDLSGNTIYF. In DNA, the CDR3 is TGTGCCAGCTCACCACAGGATCTCTCTGGAAACACCATATATTTT.

This clonotype occurred a few times. V gene TRBV24-1 combines with J gene TRBJ2-3; D ambiguous. Trimming took 4 bases from V and 6 from J, leaving 7 bases between them. Germline loops: CDR1 KGHDR, CDR2 SFDVKD. The CDR3 is made up of 12 amino acids. The CDR3 region has the DNA TGTGCCACCAGTGACTTCGGTGATACGCAGTATTTT. Amino acid sequence: CATSDFGDTQYF.

The chain recombines TRBV9 with TRBJ1-2, with D possibly TRBD1 on 6 matching bases. The CDR3 contains 15 residues. Trimming pared 1 base from V and 0 bases from J, leaving 10 bases between. The germline gives CDR1 SGDLS, CDR2 YYNGEE. CDR3 in DNA: TGTGCCAGCAGCGTAACAGGGACCCCTAACTATGGCTACACCTTC. This translates into CASSVTGTPNYGYTF.

This clonotype was found many times. V is TRBV6-5 and J is TRBJ1-1; D is uncertain. V lost 7 bases and J lost 2, with 11 bases in between. The CDR3 loop spans 13 amino acids. Per the germline V gene, CDR1 is MNHEY and CDR2 is SVGAGI. The CDR3 loop is CASTTPANTEAFF. The CDR3 nucleotides read TGTGCCAGCACAACACCGGCCAACACTGAAGCTTTCTTT.

This chain joins TRBV20-1 and TRBJ2-4; TRBD2 matches 8 bases. The ends lost 3 bases at V and 1 base at J; junction bases unmatched: 5. Germline CDR1 DFQATT, CDR2 SNEGSKA (reference sequence). This CDR3 comprises 15 residues. The CDR3 coding sequence is TGCAGTGCTAGTTCGGGGGGGTCCGCCAAAAACATTCAGTACTTC. It codes for CSASSGGSAKNIQYF.

This clonotype has a count of ten or more. The genes are TRBV5-1 and TRBJ2-2; D perhaps matches TRBD2 (5 bases). Germline loops: CDR1 SGHRS, CDR2 YFSETQ. The V end lost 5 bases, the J end lost 5 bases, and 10 bases lay between the germline ends. This CDR3 is 13 amino acids long. For the CDR3, the DNA is TGCGCCAGCAGGTCCGAGGGAACCGGGGAGCTGTTTTTT. Translating it yields CASRSEGTGELFF.

This clonotype was detected ten times or more. The CDR3 nucleotides read TGTGCCAGCAGCTTATCGGTTAACTATGGCTACACCTTC. Amino acids: CASSLSVNYGYTF. The J gene is TRBJ1-2, the V gene TRBV11-2, with D unresolved. V was cut by 2 bases and J by 1 base, with 5 bases left in between. Germline V gives CDR1 SGHAT, CDR2 FQNNGV. The CDR3 totals 13 residues.

This clonotype has at least ten counts. V is TRBV4-1 and J is TRBJ1-5, with no clear D. Trimming stripped 4 bases from V and 7 bases from J, with 11 bases between. From germline, CDR1 is MGHRA and CDR2 YSYEKL. This CDR3 contains 13 residues. The CDR3 bases are TGCGCCAGCAGCCGAACTATGGAACAGCCCCAGCATTTT. Protein: CASSRTMEQPQHF.